A single sample gave rise to the 29 T cell receptor beta chains below, sequenced in a study of blood T cell repertoires in COVID-19 (dated by TCRdb to about 2020). Libraries came from the immunoSEQ multiplex PCR assay. TCRdb stores this immuneACCESS table with in-frame sequences only. Part of the clones is absent; in the studies checked, under half of the shortfall reflects unresolved V genes, and no reason is known for the rest. This sample is represented by under 40,000 clones; roughly 90% of them were singletons. The biggest ten clones account for almost 35% of the sample. Sequencing was done on a sample of peripheral blood. The receptors were sampled from a man aged 65 to 85 with active COVID-19.

Concerning this clone itself: The junction does not match germline at one end; this may be a read error. The chain is built from TRBV28 and TRBJ1-4, with a possible D match to TRBD1 (5 bases). This CDR3 region has 18 residues. Germline assignment: CDR1 MDHEN and CDR2 SYDVKM. The CDR3 loop reads CASSWAGRRGGTKEKLFF. The CDR3 DNA follows: TGTGCCAGCAGTTGGGCAGGGAGACGTGGGGGGACTAAGGAAAAACTGTTTTTT.

V gene TRBV28 combines with J gene TRBJ2-2, with 12 bases fitting TRBD2. Germline trimming cut 4 bases from V and 3 bases from J; bases unmatched to any gene: 6. CDR3 length: 17 amino acids. CDR1 and CDR2 from the germline V gene are MDHEN and SYDVKM. The CDR3 DNA sequence: TGTGCCAGCAGTTCAACTAGCGGGGGGTCCTACACCGGGGAGCTGTTTTTT. Its translation is CASSSTSGGSYTGELFF. Full variable domain (remainder filled in from reference TRBV28 and TRBJ2-2): DVKVTQSSRYLVKRTGEKVFLECVQDMDHENMFWYRQDPGLGLRLIYFSYDVKMKEKGDIPEGYSVSREKKERFSLILESASTNQTSMYLCASSSTSGGSYTGELFFGEGSRLTVL.

The chain has TRBV6-1 and TRBJ2-6; D uncertain. The CDR3 spans 16 residues. The V and J ends lost 0 bases and 4 bases respectively, with 10 bases between them. Per the germline V gene, CDR1 is MNHNS and CDR2 is SASEGT. As DNA, the CDR3 is TGTGCCAGCAGTGAAGCGATGGGTAGCGGGGCCAACGTCCTGACTTTC. Translation: CASSEAMGSGANVLTF.

This chain joins TRBV7-9 and TRBJ2-3; D is perhaps TRBD2 (6 bases). This CDR3 region has 16 residues. V lost 5 bases and J lost 5, with 20 bases in between. The germline CDR1 and CDR2 sequences are SEHNR and FQNEAQ (reference sequence). CDR3 sequence (DNA): TGTGCCAGCAGCGCATTGGACTACCGGCGCGGAGATACGCAGTATTTT. Protein sequence: CASSALDYRRGDTQYF.

This clone was recorded once. The chain links TRBV28 to TRBJ1-5; 11 nucleotides align to TRBD1. With 6 bases clipped from V and 4 bases from J, the junction kept 8 bases outside the gene matches. Germline CDR1 is MDHEN and CDR2 is SYDVKM. The CDR3 contains 16 residues. The CDR3 sequence is CASRSDRGPTNQPQHF. The CDR3 DNA follows: TGTGCCAGCAGATCGGACAGGGGGCCCACAAATCAGCCCCAGCATTTT. Based on the CDR3 plus reference TRBV28 and TRBJ1-5, the full variable domain is DVKVTQSSRYLVKRTGEKVFLECVQDMDHENMFWYRQDPGLGLRLIYFSYDVKMKEKGDIPEGYSVSREKKERFSLILESASTNQTSMYLCASRSDRGPTNQPQHFGDGTRLSIL.

This clone was counted only a few times. The chain joins TRBV12-3 or TRBV12-4 to TRBJ1-5; TRBD1 might be the D (5 bases). The CDR3 runs 13 residues. Trimming removed 3 bases at V and 5 bases at J, with 8 bases between. CDR3 nucleotide sequence: TGTGCCAGCAGTTTCGACAGAGATCAGCCCCAGCATTTT. Encoded protein: CASSFDRDQPQHF.

The V and J genes are TRBV19 and TRBJ2-3; 8 bases align to TRBD1. This CDR3 is 15 amino acids long. Trimming removed 6 bases from V and 1 base from J; junction bases left unmatched: 6. The germline CDR1 and CDR2 sequences are LNHDA and SQIVND (reference sequence). The CDR3 DNA follows: TGTGCCAGTAGCCAGGGGGCAGTGCGCACAGATACGCAGTATTTT. Translated: CASSQGAVRTDTQYF.

This chain connects TRBV19 to TRBJ1-5; TRBD1 aligns across 8 bases. The ends lost 8 bases at V and 4 bases at J; junction bases unmatched: 10. The germline CDR1 and CDR2 sequences are LNHDA and SQIVND (reference sequence). The CDR3 contains 15 residues. For the CDR3, the DNA is TGTGCCAGTTGTCGGCGGACAGGGCAAAATCAGCCCCAGCATTTT. It codes for CASCRRTGQNQPQHF.

V is TRBV21-1 and J is TRBJ2-7; the D call TRBD1 from the table was never checked on the DNA. TRBV21-1 is marked as a pseudogene. The CDR3 loop spans 13 amino acids. CDR3 nucleotides: TGTGCCAGCAGCGGGCGACAGGGAGTGCGCTTGTACTTC. It codes for CASSGRQGVRLYF.

The genes are TRBV7-8 and TRBJ2-2; a possible D gene is TRBD2 (5 bases). The CDR3 covers 16 residues. Germline values: CDR1 SGHVS, CDR2 FQNEAQ. Trimming stripped 5 bases from V and 3 bases from J, with 16 bases between. CDR3: CASSPDPYGDTGELFF. The CDR3 DNA reads as TGTGCCAGCAGCCCAGACCCTTACGGGGACACCGGGGAGCTGTTTTTT.

The chain uses TRBV6-1 and TRBJ1-1; 7 bases align to TRBD1. The CDR3 runs 15 residues. The ends lost 3 bases at V and 5 bases at J; junction bases unmatched: 9. CDR1 and CDR2 (germline): MNHNS, SASEGT. CDR3 in DNA: TGTGCCAGCAGTGATAGGGGGCTGAGCTGGACTGAAGCTTTCTTT. Protein: CASSDRGLSWTEAFF.

The V and J genes are TRBV7-9 and TRBJ2-1; possible D gene TRBD2, 5 bases. The CDR3 is made up of 15 amino acids. The V gene's germline CDR1 is SEHNR and CDR2 FQNEAQ (reference sequence). The V end lost 6 bases, the J end lost 0 bases, and 12 bases lay between the germline ends. DNA of the CDR3: TGTGCCAGCAGTATTAGCGTAAGCTCCTACAATGAGCAGTTCTTC. This sequence encodes CASSISVSSYNEQFF.

The chain carries TRBV10-2 and TRBJ1-2; the D is unclear. Looked up from germline, CDR1 is WSHSY and CDR2 is SAAADI. The V gene lost 1 base and the J gene lost 6 bases, with 18 bases spanning the gap. The CDR3 length is 16 residues. Written as DNA, the CDR3 is TGCGCCAGCAGTGAGTTAGCCCCCGGGAGGCAGAATGGCTACACCTTC. Protein: CASSELAPGRQNGYTF.

The chain has TRBV5-1 and TRBJ2-2; TRBD2 matches 9 bases. CDR1 SGHRS and CDR2 YFSETQ come from the germline V gene. With 1 base clipped from V and 2 bases from J, the junction kept 6 bases outside the gene matches. The CDR3 runs to 17 residues. The CDR3 region has the DNA TGCGCCAGCAGCTTGCGAATAGCGGGGGTTAACACCGGGGAGCTGTTTTTT. Translation: CASSLRIAGVNTGELFF.

This clone was seen once. The chain is built from TRBV5-4 and TRBJ2-1; perhaps TRBD2 as D (6 bases). This CDR3 is 15 amino acids long. Germline-derived CDR1 and CDR2 are SGHNT and YYREEE (reference sequence). V was cut by 0 bases and J by 2 bases, with 9 bases left in between. This CDR3 reads CASSLGGGPYNEQFF. CDR3 nucleotides: TGTGCCAGCAGCTTGGGGGGAGGCCCCTACAATGAGCAGTTCTTC. The full variable domain, rest sourced from reference TRBV5-4 and TRBJ2-1, is ETGVTQSPTHLIKTRGQQVTLRCSSQSGHNTVSWYQQALGQGPQFIFQYYREEENGRGNFPPRFSGLQFPNYSSELNVNALELDDSALYLCASSLGGGPYNEQFFGPGTRLTVL.

This CDR3 is CASSPIDRGEQPQHF. In DNA form, the CDR3 reads TGTGCCAGTAGTCCTATCGACAGGGGTGAGCAGCCCCAGCATTTT. The chain employs TRBV19 and TRBJ1-5; 8 nucleotides align to TRBD1. J lost 7 bases, V lost 5 bases, and 10 bases had no gene match. Per the germline V gene, CDR1 is LNHDA and CDR2 is SQIVND (reference sequence). The CDR3 is 15 amino acids. Full variable domain (rest looked up from reference TRBV19 and TRBJ1-5): DGGITQSPKYLFRKEGQNVTLSCEQNLNHDAMYWYRQDPGQGLRLIYYSQIVNDFQKGDIAEGYSVSREKKESFPLTVTSAQKNPTAFYLCASSPIDRGEQPQHFGDGTRLSIL.

The genes are TRBV28 and TRBJ2-7; weak D call: TRBD1 (6 bases). CDR1 is MDHEN, CDR2 SYDVKM, per germline. The CDR3 is 14 amino acids. V lost 4 bases and J 2 bases, leaving 12 bases between the germline ends. This CDR3 is CASSSRDTTYEQYF. CDR3 coding DNA: TGTGCCAGCAGTTCCCGGGACACTACCTACGAGCAGTACTTC.

This clone was seen a handful of times. The chain carries TRBV28 and TRBJ2-5; TRBD1 agrees at 10 bases. CDR1 is MDHEN and CDR2 is SYDVKM in the germline V gene. CDR3 size: 15 residues. V gave up 5 bases and J gave up 3 bases; unmatched junction bases: 6. The CDR3 protein is CASSLPGTGEETQYF. Here the CDR3 DNA reads TGTGCCAGCAGTCTACCCGGGACAGGGGAAGAGACCCAGTACTTC.

This clone is labeled medium-sized. The rearrangement links TRBV30 to TRBJ2-3; weak D call: TRBD2 (6 bases). The germline V gene encodes CDR1 GTSNPN and CDR2 SVGIG (reference sequence). The germline V and J ends were trimmed by 1 base and 0 bases, with 11 bases remaining between them. The CDR3 is made up of 15 amino acids. CDR3 coding DNA: TGTGCCTGGAGTGCTCCTAGCGCTAGCACAGATACGCAGTATTTT. It translates to CAWSAPSASTDTQYF. Drawing the rest from reference TRBV30 and TRBJ2-3, the complete variable domain is SQTIHQWPATLVQPVGSPLSLECTVEGTSNPNLYWYRQAAGRGLQLLFYSVGIGQISSEVPQNLSASRPQDRQFILSSKKLLLSDSGFYLCAWSAPSASTDTQYFGPGTRLTVL.

The J gene is TRBJ1-2, the V gene TRBV7-2; D perhaps matches TRBD1 (5 bases). V was shortened by 5 bases and J by 3 bases, with 13 bases between the two germline ends. The CDR3 totals 14 residues. Per the germline V gene, CDR1 is SGHTA and CDR2 is FQGNSA. In nucleotides, the CDR3 is TGTGCCAGCAGCCAGATGTGGGGCGACTATGGCTACACCTTC. Translated: CASSQMWGDYGYTF.

The rearrangement links TRBV3-1 (or the pseudogene TRBV3-2) to TRBJ1-1; the D gene is possibly TRBD1 (6 bases). Trimming pared 4 bases from V and 6 bases from J, leaving 18 bases between. Germline V gene data show CDR1 as LGHDT and CDR2 as YNNKEL (reference sequence). The CDR3 spans 15 residues. This chain's CDR3 is CASSPQISGVAEAFF. CDR3 nucleotides: TGTGCCAGCAGCCCCCAAATCTCAGGGGTCGCTGAAGCTTTCTTT.

The chain couples TRBV12-3 or TRBV12-4 to TRBJ1-1, with a tentative D call TRBD1 (5 bases). The CDR3 is 13 residues long. Trimming took off 6 bases at V and 4 bases at J, with 12 bases between the two ends. CDR3 in DNA: TGTGCCAGCAGCCGTAGACAGATCACTGAAGCTTTCTTT. Protein: CASSRRQITEAFF.

The chain joins TRBV28 to TRBJ2-7; TRBD1 matches 9 bases. CDR3 length: 15 residues. Germline CDR1 reads MDHEN; CDR2 reads SYDVKM. J was trimmed by 4 bases and V by 4 bases; bases with no gene match: 8. The chain's CDR3 is CASSSLGQGRYEQYF. In nucleotides, the CDR3 is TGTGCCAGCAGTTCTCTCGGACAGGGGCGTTACGAGCAGTACTTC.

V gene TRBV19 combines with J gene TRBJ2-1; 8 bases match TRBD2. From germline, CDR1 is LNHDA and CDR2 SQIVND (reference sequence). CDR3 length equals 16 residues. After removal of 3 bases from V and 2 bases from J, the junction contained 6 bases not matched to a gene. Here the CDR3 DNA reads TGTGCCAGTAGTATCCTTGGCGGGAGGACCTACAATGAGCAGTTCTTC. Translating gives CASSILGGRTYNEQFF. Full variable domain (remainder filled in from reference TRBV19 and TRBJ2-1): DGGITQSPKYLFRKEGQNVTLSCEQNLNHDAMYWYRQDPGQGLRLIYYSQIVNDFQKGDIAEGYSVSREKKESFPLTVTSAQKNPTAFYLCASSILGGRTYNEQFFGPGTRLTVL.

The V call is TRBV3-1 (or the pseudogene TRBV3-2), the J call TRBJ1-3; the D gene is possibly TRBD1 (5 bases). The CDR3 consists of 16 residues. V was cut by 1 base and J by 1 base, with 11 bases left in between. Germline CDR1 is LGHDT and CDR2 is YNNKEL (reference sequence). The CDR3 coding sequence is TGTGCCAGCAGCCAAGGGAGGGGAGTGTCTGGAAACACCATATATTTT. Translated: CASSQGRGVSGNTIYF.

This chain joins TRBV5-5 and TRBJ2-7; perhaps TRBD1 as D (6 bases). The CDR3 has 12 residues. The germline V gene has CDR1 SGHKS and CDR2 YYEKEE (reference sequence). With 4 bases removed from V and 4 bases from J, the gap between germline ends came to 9 bases. The chain's CDR3 is CASSQDSYEQYF. CDR3 DNA: TGTGCCAGCAGCCAGGACAGTTACGAGCAGTACTTC.

The chain links TRBV7-9 to TRBJ1-2, with 11 bases fitting TRBD1. The CDR3 consists of 15 residues. V shed 5 bases, J shed 4 bases, and the junction held 6 bases outside the gene matches. Germline assignment: CDR1 SEHNR and CDR2 FQNEAQ (reference sequence). The CDR3 DNA reads as TGTGCCAGCAGCACCCGGACAGGGGGCGGCTATGGCTACACCTTC. It specifies CASSTRTGGGYGYTF.

The J gene is TRBJ2-3, the V gene TRBV7-9; 9 bases align to TRBD2. This CDR3 contains 14 residues. CDR1 is SEHNR and CDR2 is FQNEAQ in the germline V gene (reference sequence). Trimming took 3 bases from V and 4 from J; bases not matched to a gene: 2. This CDR3 reads CASSLASGADTQYF. The CDR3 DNA is TGTGCCAGCAGCTTGGCTAGCGGGGCAGATACGCAGTATTTT.

CDR3 nucleotide sequence: TGTGCCAGCAGTCCCCCCGATGTACTTCCCTACAATGAGCAGTTCTTC. As protein: CASSPPDVLPYNEQFF. The V and J genes are TRBV6-6 and TRBJ2-1, with D uncertain. CDR1 is MNHNY and CDR2 is SVGAGI in the germline V gene (reference sequence). V was clipped by 5 bases and J by 2 bases, with 16 bases between them. The CDR3 extends over 16 amino acids.